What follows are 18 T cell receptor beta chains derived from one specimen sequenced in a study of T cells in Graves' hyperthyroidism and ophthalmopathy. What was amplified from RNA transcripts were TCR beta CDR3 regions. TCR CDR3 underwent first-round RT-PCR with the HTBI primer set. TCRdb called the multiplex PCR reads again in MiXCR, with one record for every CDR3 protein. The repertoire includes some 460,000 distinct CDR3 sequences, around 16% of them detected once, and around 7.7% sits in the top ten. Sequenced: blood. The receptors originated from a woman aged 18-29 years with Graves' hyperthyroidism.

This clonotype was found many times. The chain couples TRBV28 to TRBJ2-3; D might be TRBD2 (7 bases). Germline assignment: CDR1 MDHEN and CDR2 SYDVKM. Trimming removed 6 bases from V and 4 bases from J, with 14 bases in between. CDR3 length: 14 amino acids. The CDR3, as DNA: TGTGCCAGCAGGGAGGGGGGGCCGTCAGATACGCAGTATTTT. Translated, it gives CASREGGPSDTQYF.

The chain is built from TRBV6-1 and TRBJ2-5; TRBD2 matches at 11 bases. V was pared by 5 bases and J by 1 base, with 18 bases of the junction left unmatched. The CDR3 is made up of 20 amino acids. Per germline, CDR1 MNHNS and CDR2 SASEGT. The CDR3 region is CASSNIGQASGRPLQETQYF. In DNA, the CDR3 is TGTGCCAGCAGTAATATTGGGCAGGCTAGCGGGAGGCCCCTCCAAGAGACCCAGTACTTC.

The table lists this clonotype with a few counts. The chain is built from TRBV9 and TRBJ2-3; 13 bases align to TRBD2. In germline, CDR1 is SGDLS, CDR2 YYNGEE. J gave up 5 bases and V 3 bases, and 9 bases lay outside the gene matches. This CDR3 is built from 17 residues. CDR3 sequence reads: CASSAPLAGGVGDTQYF. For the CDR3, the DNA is TGTGCCAGCAGCGCCCCACTAGCGGGGGGGGTCGGAGATACGCAGTATTTT.

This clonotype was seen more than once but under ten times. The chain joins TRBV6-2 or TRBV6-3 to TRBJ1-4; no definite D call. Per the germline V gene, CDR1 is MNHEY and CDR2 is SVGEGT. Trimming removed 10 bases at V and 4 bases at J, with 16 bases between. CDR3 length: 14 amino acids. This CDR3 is CATKVPALNEKLFF. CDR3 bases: TGTGCCACCAAGGTCCCGGCCCTTAATGAAAAACTGTTTTTT.

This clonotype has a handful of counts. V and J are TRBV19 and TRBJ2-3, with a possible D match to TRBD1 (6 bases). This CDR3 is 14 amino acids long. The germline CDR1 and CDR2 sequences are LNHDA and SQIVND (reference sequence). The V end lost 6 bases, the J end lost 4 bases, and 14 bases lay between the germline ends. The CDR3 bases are TGTGCCAGTAGACAGGGCCGGTGGGCAGATACGCAGTATTTT. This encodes CASRQGRWADTQYF.

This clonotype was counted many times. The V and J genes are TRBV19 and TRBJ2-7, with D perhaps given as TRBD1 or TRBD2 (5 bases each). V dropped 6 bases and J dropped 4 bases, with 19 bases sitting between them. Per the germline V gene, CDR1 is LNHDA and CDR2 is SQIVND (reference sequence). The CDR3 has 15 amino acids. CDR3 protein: CASSPQWTGRYEQYF. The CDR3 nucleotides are TGTGCCAGTAGCCCCCAATGGACGGGGCGTTACGAGCAGTACTTC.

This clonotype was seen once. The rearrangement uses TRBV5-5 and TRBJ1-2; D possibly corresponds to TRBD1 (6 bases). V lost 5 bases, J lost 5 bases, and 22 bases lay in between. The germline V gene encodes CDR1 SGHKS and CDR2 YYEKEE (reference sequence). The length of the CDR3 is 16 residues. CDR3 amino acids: CASRDDLDQGRYGYTF. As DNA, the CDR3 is TGTGCCAGCAGGGATGATCTGGATCAGGGGCGGTATGGCTACACCTTC. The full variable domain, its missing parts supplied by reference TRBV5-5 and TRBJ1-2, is DAGVTQSPTHLIKTRGQQVTLRCSPISGHKSVSWYQQVLGQGPQFIFQYYEKEERGRGNFPDRFSARQFPNYSSELNVNALLLGDSALYLCASRDDLDQGRYGYTFGSGTRLTVV.

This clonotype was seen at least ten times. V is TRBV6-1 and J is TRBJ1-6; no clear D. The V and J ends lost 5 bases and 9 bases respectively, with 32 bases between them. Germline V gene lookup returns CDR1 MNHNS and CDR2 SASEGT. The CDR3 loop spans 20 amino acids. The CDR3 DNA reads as TGTGCCAGCAGTCCCCAAAGCCGTAGCCGGCCGGACGGGCTTCGTTCACCCCTCCACTTT. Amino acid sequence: CASSPQSRSRPDGLRSPLHF.

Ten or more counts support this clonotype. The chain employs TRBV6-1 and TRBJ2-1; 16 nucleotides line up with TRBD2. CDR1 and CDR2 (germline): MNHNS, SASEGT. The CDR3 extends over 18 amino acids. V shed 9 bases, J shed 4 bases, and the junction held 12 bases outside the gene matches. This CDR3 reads CASARGLAGGPRYNEQFF. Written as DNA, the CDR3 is TGTGCCAGTGCCCGGGGACTAGCGGGAGGGCCTCGGTACAATGAGCAGTTCTTC.

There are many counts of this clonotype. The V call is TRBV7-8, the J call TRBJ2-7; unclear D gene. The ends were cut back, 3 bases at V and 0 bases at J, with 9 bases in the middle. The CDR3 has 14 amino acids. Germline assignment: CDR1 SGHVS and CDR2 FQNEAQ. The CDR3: CASSFGRSSYEQYF. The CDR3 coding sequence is TGTGCCAGCAGCTTCGGACGGAGCTCCTACGAGCAGTACTTC.

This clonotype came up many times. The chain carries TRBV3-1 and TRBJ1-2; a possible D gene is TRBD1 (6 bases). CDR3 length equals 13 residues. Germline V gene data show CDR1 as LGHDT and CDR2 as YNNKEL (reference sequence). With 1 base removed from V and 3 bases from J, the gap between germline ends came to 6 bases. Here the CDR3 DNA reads TGTGCCAGCAGCCAAGCAGGGGACTATGGCTACACCTTC. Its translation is CASSQAGDYGYTF.

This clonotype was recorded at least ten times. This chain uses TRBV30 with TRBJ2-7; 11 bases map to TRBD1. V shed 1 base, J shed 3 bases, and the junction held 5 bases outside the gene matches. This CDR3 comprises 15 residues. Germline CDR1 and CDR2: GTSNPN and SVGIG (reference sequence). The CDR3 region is CAWSERTGGRYEQYF. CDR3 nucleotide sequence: TGTGCCTGGAGTGAAAGGACAGGGGGCCGCTACGAGCAGTACTTC.

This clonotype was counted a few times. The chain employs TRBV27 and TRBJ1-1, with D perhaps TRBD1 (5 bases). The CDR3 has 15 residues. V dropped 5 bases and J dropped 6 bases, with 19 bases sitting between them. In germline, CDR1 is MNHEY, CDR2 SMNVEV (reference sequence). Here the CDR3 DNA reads TGTGCCAGCAGTCCGCGGACATACGCCCTTTCTGAAGCTTTCTTT. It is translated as CASSPRTYALSEAFF.

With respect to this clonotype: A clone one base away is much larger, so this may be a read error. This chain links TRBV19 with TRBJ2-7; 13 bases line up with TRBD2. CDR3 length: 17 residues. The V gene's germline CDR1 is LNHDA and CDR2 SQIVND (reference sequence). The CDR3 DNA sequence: TGTGCCAATAGTCCCCGACTAGCGGGAGGCCCCTCCTACGAGCAGTACTTC. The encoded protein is CANSPRLAGGPSYEQYF.

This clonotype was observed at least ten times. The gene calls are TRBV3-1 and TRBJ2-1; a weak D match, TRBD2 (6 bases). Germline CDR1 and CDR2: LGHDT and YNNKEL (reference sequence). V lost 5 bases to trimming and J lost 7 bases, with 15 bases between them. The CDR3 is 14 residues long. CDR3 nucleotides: TGTGCCAGCAGCATTAGCGGTGGGCGGAATGAGCAGTTCTTC. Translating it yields CASSISGGRNEQFF.

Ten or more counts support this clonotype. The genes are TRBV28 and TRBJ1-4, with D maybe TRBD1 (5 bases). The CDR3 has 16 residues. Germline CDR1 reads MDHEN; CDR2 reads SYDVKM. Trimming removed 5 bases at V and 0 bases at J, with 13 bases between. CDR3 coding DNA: TGTGCCAGCAGTAGAGGGACTGGCACAACTAATGAAAAACTGTTTTTT. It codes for CASSRGTGTTNEKLFF.

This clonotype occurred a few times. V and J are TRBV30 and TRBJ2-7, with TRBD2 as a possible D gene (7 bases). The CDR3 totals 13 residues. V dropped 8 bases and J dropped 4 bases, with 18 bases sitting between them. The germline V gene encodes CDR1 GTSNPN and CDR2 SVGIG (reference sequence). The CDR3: CAGGGGPGYEQYF. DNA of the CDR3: TGTGCCGGGGGCGGGGGCCCTGGGTACGAGCAGTACTTC.

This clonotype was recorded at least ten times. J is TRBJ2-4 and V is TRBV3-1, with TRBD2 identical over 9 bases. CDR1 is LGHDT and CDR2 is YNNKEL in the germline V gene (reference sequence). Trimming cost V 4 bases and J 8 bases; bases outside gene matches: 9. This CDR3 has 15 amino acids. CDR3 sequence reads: CASSLGAGGPDIQYF. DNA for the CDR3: TGTGCCAGCAGCCTAGGGGCGGGGGGGCCGGACATTCAGTACTTC.